What follows are 3 T cell receptor beta chains derived from one specimen sequenced in a study of cytomegalovirus exposure and HLA in healthy donors. The PCR used 60 Vbeta and 13 Jbeta primers. Some clones are missing from TCRdb's copy, which holds only in-frame ones; the method was immunoSEQ multiplex PCR. Of some 200,000 clones listed, roughly four fifths are singletons. Sequenced input: PBMCs. Receptors were obtained from a woman under 40 in good health and CMV-seronegative.

This chain connects TRBV27 to TRBJ1-1, with a possible D match to TRBD1 (6 bases). CDR1 and CDR2 (germline): MNHEY, SMNVEV (reference sequence). V was shortened by 8 bases and J by 1 base, with 11 bases between the two germline ends. The CDR3 loop spans 13 amino acids. The CDR3 reads CASQGGANTEAFF. CDR3 nucleotide sequence: TGTGCCAGCCAAGGGGGGGCGAACACTGAAGCTTTCTTT.

V usage is TRBV13 and J usage is TRBJ2-3; the D gene is possibly TRBD2 (5 bases). V was pared by 5 bases and J by 2 bases, with 17 bases between. The CDR3 has 16 amino acids. Germline values: CDR1 PRHDT, CDR2 FYEKMQ (reference sequence). For the CDR3, the DNA is TGTGCCAGCAGCCTCCGGACTTTTCTACCCACAGATACGCAGTATTTT. It codes for CASSLRTFLPTDTQYF.

J is TRBJ2-3 and V is TRBV7-2; D not certain. The CDR3 covers 16 residues. Trimming took 5 bases from V and 0 from J, leaving 15 bases between them. Germline CDR1 SGHTA, CDR2 FQGNSA. CDR3 sequence reads: CASSGRLDPSTDTQYF. In DNA form, the CDR3 reads TGTGCCAGCAGCGGCAGGCTTGACCCTAGCACAGATACGCAGTATTTT.